This T cell receptor beta chain was found in a study of blood T cells in healthy people across ages. Sample-barcoded 5' priming and a J-beta primer mix drove a second PCR of about 7 to 12 cycles. TCRdb re-called the 5' RACE reads with MiXCR, one entry per CDR3 protein. The profile shows some 800,000 distinct CDR3 sequences, more than 40% of them singletons. The people who gave samples were healthy Caucasians from Russia, aged roughly 6 to 100. General study points: Diversity estimates from one million T cells were considered underestimates.

This clonotype was counted only a few times. Its antigen remains unknown. Per germline, CDR1 ENHRY and CDR2 SYGVKD. CDR3 length: 13 amino acids. The junction had 2 bases not matched to a gene; V was cut back by 5 bases and J by 3 bases. The rearrangement links TRBV10-3 to TRBJ2-7, with 9 bases identical to TRBD2. This clonotype originated in a man aged 60 to 69 in good health. The sequencing input was blood. CDR3 region: CAISLAGNYEQYF. The CDR3 nucleotides are TGTGCCATCAGTCTAGCGGGGAACTACGAGCAGTACTTC.